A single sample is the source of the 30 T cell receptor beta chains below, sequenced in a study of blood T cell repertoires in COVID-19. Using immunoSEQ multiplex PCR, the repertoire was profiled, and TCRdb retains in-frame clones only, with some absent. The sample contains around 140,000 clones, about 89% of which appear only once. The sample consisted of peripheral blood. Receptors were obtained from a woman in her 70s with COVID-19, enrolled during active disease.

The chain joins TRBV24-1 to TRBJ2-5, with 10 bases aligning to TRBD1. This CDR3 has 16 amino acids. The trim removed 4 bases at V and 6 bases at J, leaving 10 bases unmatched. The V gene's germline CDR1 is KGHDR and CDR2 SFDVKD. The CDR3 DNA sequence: TGTGCCACCAGTGACCCCACGACAGGGGGCGTGAAGACCCAGTACTTC. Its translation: CATSDPTTGGVKTQYF.

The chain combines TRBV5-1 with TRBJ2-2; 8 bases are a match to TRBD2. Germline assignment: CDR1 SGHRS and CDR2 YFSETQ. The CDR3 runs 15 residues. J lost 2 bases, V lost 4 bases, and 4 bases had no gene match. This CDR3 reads CASSLSGVNTGELFF. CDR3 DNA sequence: TGCGCCAGCAGCCTTAGCGGGGTTAACACCGGGGAGCTGTTTTTT.

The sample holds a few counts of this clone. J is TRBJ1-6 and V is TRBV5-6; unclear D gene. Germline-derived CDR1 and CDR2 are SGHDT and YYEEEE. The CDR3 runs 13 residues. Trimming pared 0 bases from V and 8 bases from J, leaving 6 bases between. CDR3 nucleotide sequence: TGTGCCAGCAGCTTGGGCGCCTATTCACCCCTCCACTTT. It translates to CASSLGAYSPLHF.

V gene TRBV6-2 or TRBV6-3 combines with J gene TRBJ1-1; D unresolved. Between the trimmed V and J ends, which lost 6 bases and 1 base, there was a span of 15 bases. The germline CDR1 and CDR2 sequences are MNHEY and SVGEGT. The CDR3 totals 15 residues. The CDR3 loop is CASSPSRNPNTEAFF. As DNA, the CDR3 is TGTGCCAGCAGCCCTAGTAGAAACCCGAACACTGAAGCTTTCTTT.

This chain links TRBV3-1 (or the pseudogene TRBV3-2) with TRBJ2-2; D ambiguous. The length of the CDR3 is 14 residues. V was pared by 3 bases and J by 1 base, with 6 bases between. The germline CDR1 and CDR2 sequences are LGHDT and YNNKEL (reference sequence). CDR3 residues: CASSQARNTGELFF. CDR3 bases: TGTGCCAGCAGCCAGGCTAGGAACACCGGGGAGCTGTTTTTT.

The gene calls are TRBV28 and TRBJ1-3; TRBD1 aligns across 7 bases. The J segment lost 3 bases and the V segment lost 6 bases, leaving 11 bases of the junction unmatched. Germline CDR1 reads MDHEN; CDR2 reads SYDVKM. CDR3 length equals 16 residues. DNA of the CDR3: TGTGCCAGCAGGGGAGCACAGGGGAGGTTTGGAAACACCATATATTTT. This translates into CASRGAQGRFGNTIYF.

The CDR3 DNA is TGTGCCACCTACAGGGGCCTCCAGTTTAGAGCTGGAAACACCATATATTTT. This codes for CATYRGLQFRAGNTIYF. The rearrangement links TRBV2 to TRBJ1-3, with 7 bases identical to TRBD1. Germline V CDR1 and CDR2: SNHLY, FYNNEI. CDR3 length equals 17 residues. With 10 bases clipped from V and 2 bases from J, the junction kept 17 bases outside the gene matches. Full variable domain (missing parts from reference TRBV2 and TRBJ1-3): EPEVTQTPSHQVTQMGQEVILRCVPISNHLYFYWYRQILGQKVEFLVSFYNNEISEKSEIFDDQFSVERPDGSNFTLKIRSTKLEDSAMYFCATYRGLQFRAGNTIYFGEGSWLTVV.

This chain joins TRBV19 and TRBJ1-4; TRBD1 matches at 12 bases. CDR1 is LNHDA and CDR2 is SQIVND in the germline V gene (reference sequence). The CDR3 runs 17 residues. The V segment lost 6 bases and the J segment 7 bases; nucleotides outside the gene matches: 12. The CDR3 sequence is CASSTRDRGLFGEKLFF. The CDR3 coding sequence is TGTGCCAGTAGCACGAGGGACAGGGGGCTATTTGGTGAAAAACTGTTTTTT. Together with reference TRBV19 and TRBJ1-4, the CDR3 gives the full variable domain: DGGITQSPKYLFRKEGQNVTLSCEQNLNHDAMYWYRQDPGQGLRLIYYSQIVNDFQKGDIAEGYSVSREKKESFPLTVTSAQKNPTAFYLCASSTRDRGLFGEKLFFGSGTQLSVL.

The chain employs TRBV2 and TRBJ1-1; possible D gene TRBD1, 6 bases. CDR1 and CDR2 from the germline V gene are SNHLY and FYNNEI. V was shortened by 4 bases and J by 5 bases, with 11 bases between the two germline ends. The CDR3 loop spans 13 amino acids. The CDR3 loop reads CASSAKGGTEAFF. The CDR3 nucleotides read TGTGCCAGCAGTGCGAAAGGGGGTACTGAAGCTTTCTTT.

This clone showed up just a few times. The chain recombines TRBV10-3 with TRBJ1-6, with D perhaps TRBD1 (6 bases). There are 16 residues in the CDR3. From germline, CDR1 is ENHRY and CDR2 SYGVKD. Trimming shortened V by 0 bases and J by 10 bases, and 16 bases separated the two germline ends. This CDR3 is CAISESGDRSWSPLHF. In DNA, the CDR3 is TGTGCCATCAGTGAGTCCGGAGACAGGTCATGGTCACCCCTCCACTTT.

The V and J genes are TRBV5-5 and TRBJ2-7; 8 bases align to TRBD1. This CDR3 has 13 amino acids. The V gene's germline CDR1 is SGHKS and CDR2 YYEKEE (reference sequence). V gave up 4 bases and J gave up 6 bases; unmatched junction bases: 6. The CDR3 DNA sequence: TGTGCCAGCAGCATCACAGGGGGAGGCGAGCAGTACTTC. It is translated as CASSITGGGEQYF.

The CDR3 DNA is TGTGCCAGTAGCATAACCGGGACAGAGAATTCACCCCTCCACTTT. It specifies CASSITGTENSPLHF. V is TRBV19 and J is TRBJ1-6; TRBD1 matches 7 bases. J gave up 7 bases and V 6 bases, and 9 bases lay outside the gene matches. This CDR3 is 15 amino acids long. Germline assignment: CDR1 LNHDA and CDR2 SQIVND (reference sequence).

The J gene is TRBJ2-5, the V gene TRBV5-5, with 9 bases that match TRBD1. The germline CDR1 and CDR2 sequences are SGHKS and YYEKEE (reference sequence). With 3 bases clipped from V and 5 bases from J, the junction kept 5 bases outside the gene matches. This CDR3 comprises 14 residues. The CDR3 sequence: CASSWGQGGETQYF. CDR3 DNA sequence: TGTGCCAGCAGCTGGGGACAGGGCGGGGAGACCCAGTACTTC.

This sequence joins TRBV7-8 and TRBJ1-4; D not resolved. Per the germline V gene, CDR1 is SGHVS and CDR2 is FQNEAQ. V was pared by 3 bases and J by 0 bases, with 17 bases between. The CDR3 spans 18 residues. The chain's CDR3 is CASSFSWPLPSTNEKLFF. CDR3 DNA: TGTGCCAGCAGCTTCTCCTGGCCGCTTCCATCAACTAATGAAAAACTGTTTTTT.

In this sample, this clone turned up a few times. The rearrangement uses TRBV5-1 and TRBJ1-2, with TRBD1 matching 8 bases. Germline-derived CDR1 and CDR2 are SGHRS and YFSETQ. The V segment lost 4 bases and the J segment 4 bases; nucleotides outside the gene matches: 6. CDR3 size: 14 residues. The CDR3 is CASSPHGQGYGYTF. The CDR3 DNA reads TGCGCCAGCAGCCCTCATGGACAGGGCTATGGCTACACCTTC.

CDR3 region: CASSSGGGYQPQHF. CDR3 bases: TGTGCCAGCAGTTCAGGGGGCGGGTACCAGCCCCAGCATTTT. The chain employs TRBV6-5 and TRBJ1-5; the match to TRBD1 covers 8 bases. Losses at the gene ends were 4 bases for V and 7 bases for J; bases not matched to a gene: 6. CDR1 and CDR2 (germline): MNHEY, SVGAGI. This CDR3 is 14 amino acids long.

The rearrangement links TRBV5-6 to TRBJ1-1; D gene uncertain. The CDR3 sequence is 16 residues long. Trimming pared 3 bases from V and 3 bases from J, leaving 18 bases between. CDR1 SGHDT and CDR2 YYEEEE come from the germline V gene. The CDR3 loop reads CASSWMGSPLYTEAFF. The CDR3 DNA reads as TGTGCCAGCAGCTGGATGGGCTCACCTCTCTACACTGAAGCTTTCTTT.

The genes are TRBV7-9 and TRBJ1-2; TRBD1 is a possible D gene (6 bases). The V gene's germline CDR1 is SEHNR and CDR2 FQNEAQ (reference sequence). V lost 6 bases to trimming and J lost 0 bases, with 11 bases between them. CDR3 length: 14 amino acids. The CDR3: CASSQGTSNYGYTF. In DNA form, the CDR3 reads TGTGCCAGCAGTCAGGGGACATCTAACTATGGCTACACCTTC.

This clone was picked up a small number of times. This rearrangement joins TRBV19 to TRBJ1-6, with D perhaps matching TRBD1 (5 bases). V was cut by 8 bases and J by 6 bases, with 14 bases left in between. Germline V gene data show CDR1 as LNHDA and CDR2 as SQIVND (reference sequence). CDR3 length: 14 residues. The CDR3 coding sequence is TGTGCCAGTGGCCGGGGACTCCTTAATTCACCCCTCCACTTT. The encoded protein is CASGRGLLNSPLHF.

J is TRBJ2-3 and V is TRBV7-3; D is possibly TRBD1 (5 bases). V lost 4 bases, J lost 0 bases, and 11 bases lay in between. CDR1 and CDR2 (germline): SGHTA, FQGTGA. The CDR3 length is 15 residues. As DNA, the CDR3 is TGTGCCAGCAGCTCTAGGGGCGGTAGCACAGATACGCAGTATTTT. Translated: CASSSRGGSTDTQYF.

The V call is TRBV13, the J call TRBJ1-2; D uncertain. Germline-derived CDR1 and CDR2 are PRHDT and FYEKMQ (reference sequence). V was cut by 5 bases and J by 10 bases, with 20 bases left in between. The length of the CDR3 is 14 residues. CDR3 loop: CASSPHLSTSHYTF. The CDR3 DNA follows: TGTGCCAGCAGCCCCCACCTCTCGACATCCCACTACACCTTC.

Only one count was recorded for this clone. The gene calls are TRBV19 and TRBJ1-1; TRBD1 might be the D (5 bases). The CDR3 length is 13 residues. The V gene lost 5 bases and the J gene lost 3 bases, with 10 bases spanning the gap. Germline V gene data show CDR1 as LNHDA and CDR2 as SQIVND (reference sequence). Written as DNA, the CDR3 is TGTGCCAGTAGTTGGACAAGGGACACTGAAGCTTTCTTT. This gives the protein CASSWTRDTEAFF.

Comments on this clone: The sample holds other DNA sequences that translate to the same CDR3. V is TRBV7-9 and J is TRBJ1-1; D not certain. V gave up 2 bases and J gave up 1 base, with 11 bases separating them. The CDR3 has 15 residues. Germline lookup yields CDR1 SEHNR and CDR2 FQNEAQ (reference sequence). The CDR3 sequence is CASSLLATTNTEAFF. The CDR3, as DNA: TGTGCCAGCAGCTTATTAGCCACCACGAACACTGAAGCTTTCTTT.

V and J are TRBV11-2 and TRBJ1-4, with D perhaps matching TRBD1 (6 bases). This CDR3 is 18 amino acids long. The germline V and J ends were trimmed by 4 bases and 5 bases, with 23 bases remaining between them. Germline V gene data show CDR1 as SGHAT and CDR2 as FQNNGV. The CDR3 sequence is CASSSSSLGDTRNEKLFF. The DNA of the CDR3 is TGTGCCAGCAGCTCGTCATCCCTGGGGGACACGCGAAATGAAAAACTGTTTTTT.

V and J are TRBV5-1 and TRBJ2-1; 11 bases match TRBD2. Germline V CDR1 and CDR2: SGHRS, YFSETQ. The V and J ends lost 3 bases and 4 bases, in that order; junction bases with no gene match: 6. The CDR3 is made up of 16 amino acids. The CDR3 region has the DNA TGCGCCAGCAGCTACCTAGCGGGGGGAGCATACAATGAGCAGTTCTTC. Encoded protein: CASSYLAGGAYNEQFF.

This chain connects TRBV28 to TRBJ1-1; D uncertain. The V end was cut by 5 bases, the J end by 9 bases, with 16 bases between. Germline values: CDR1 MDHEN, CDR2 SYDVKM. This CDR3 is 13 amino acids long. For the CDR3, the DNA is TGTGCCAGCAGTGCCCTGCCCAGCGTTCAAGCTTTCTTT. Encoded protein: CASSALPSVQAFF.

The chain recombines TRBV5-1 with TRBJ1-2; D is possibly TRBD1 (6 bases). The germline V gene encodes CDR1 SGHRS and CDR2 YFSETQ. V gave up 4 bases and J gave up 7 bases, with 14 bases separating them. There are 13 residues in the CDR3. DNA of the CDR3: TGCGCCAGCAGCCCCGGACAGTCCCTTGGCTACACCTTC. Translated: CASSPGQSLGYTF.

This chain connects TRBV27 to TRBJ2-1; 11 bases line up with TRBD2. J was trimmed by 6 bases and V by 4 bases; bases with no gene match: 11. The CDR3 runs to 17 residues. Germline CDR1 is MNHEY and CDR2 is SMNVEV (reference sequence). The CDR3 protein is CASSSTFLAGGLNEQFF. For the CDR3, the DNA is TGTGCCAGCAGTTCCACCTTTCTAGCGGGGGGTCTCAATGAGCAGTTCTTC.

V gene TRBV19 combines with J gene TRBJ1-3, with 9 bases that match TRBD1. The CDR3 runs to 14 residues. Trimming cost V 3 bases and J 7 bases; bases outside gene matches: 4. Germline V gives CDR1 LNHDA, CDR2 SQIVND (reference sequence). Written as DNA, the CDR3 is TGTGCCAGTAGTATCTACGGGACAGGGAACACCATATATTTT. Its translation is CASSIYGTGNTIYF.

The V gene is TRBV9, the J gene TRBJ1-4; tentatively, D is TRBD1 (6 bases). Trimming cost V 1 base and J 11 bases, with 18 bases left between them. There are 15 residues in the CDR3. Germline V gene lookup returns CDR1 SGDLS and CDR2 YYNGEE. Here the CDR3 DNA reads TGTGCCAGCAGCGTAATGTCAGGGGAAGGTGGGAAACTGTTTTTT. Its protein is CASSVMSGEGGKLFF.